The T cell receptor (beta chain) under discussion was sequenced for a study of blood T cell repertoires in COVID-19. Across the whole study: COVID-19 samples from acute and convalescent phases originated in the United States, Italy and Spain.

Profiled with immunoSEQ multiplex PCR; TCRdb holds only in-frame clones, not every one. The table records 200,000 to 300,000 clones, roughly 87% of them present only once. V shed 2 bases and J shed 5 bases, with 7 bases lying between them. This CDR3 region has 14 residues. Per germline, CDR1 LGHNA and CDR2 YSLEER. The sequence was collected from a woman aged 25 to 39 with acute COVID-19. Sample: PBMCs or T cells enriched from blood (not recorded which). The rearrangement joins TRBV4-3 to TRBJ1-6; D ambiguous. The CDR3 region has the DNA TGCGCCAGCAGCCAATCTAGGAATAATTCACCCCTCCACTTT. Encoded protein: CASSQSRNNSPLHF.